The 9 T cell receptor beta chains given below trace back to one sample, sequenced in a study of human T cells and chemical hapten exposure. Time point of the sample: patch test 1, 2 weeks after DPC sensitization. Treatment meaning: therapeutic diphenylcyclopropenone sensitization with weekly scalp DPC. Via MiXCR, TCRdb re-called the RACE reads, giving one row per CDR3 protein. The sample has approximately 82,000 distinct CDR3 sequences, 12% seen once. This material consisted of whole blood, taken in connection with sensitization to the hapten diphenylcyclopropenone (DPC). The receptors originated from a woman in her sixties or seventies with alopecia areata. Some clones in this sample may be carry-over from other donors' samples.

CDR3 coding DNA: TGCGCCAGCAGCGAGACGACTAGCGGGTCAGGGGAGCTGTTTTTT. Translated, it gives CASSETTSGSGELFF. This chain links TRBV5-1 with TRBJ2-2, with 10 positions matching TRBD2. The V gene's germline CDR1 is SGHRS and CDR2 YFSETQ. V was clipped by 4 bases and J by 8 bases; unmatched bases: 8. The CDR3 runs to 15 residues.

The rearrangement joins TRBV18 to TRBJ1-1, with D hard to call. The CDR3 spans 14 residues. Deletions cut 3 bases from V and 1 base from J, with 9 bases between. Looked up from germline, CDR1 is KGHSH and CDR2 is LQKENI. The CDR3 nucleotides are TGTGCCAGCTCACCCGGAGGGTGGAACACTGAAGCTTTCTTT. This encodes CASSPGGWNTEAFF.

This clonotype showed up just a few times. The rearrangement uses TRBV20-1 and TRBJ2-7; D is possibly TRBD1 (5 bases). CDR1 and CDR2 from the germline V gene are DFQATT and SNEGSKA (reference sequence). The CDR3 runs 13 residues. The V end was cut by 3 bases, the J end by 2 bases, with 11 bases between. The CDR3 loop reads CSASQTVTYEQYF. The CDR3 DNA reads TGCAGTGCTAGTCAGACAGTTACCTACGAGCAGTACTTC.

This clonotype was found a few times. CDR3 region: CASSLAANIQYF. CDR3 DNA sequence: TGTGCCAGCAGCTTAGCAGCAAACATTCAGTACTTC. V gene TRBV7-2 combines with J gene TRBJ2-4; no definite D call. Germline CDR1 is SGHTA and CDR2 is FQGNSA. This CDR3 comprises 12 residues. Trimming removed 0 bases from V and 6 bases from J, with 3 bases in between.

This clonotype was recorded many times. The V and J genes are TRBV3-1 and TRBJ1-1; D not certain. Germline V gene data show CDR1 as LGHDT and CDR2 as YNNKEL (reference sequence). Trimming pared 0 bases from V and 8 bases from J, leaving 13 bases between. The CDR3 has 14 amino acids. As DNA, the CDR3 is TGTGCCAGCAGCCAAGATATAGGGCGGGGAGAAGCTTTCTTT. It encodes CASSQDIGRGEAFF.

The sample holds a few counts of this clonotype. CDR3 sequence: CASQFSSTDTQYF. Written as DNA, the CDR3 is TGTGCCAGCCAGTTTTCTAGCACAGATACGCAGTATTTT. The rearrangement links TRBV19 to TRBJ2-3; D unresolved. Deletions cut 9 bases from V and 0 bases from J, with 10 bases between. The CDR3 consists of 13 residues. Germline lookup yields CDR1 LNHDA and CDR2 SQIVND (reference sequence).

In its sample, this clonotype was seen many times. This chain links TRBV7-9 with TRBJ2-3; 7 nucleotides agree with TRBD1. The V segment lost 5 bases and the J segment 3 bases; nucleotides outside the gene matches: 11. The CDR3 loop spans 16 amino acids. Germline assignment: CDR1 SEHNR and CDR2 FQNEAQ (reference sequence). Here the CDR3 DNA reads TGTGCCAGCAGCCCACCACCGGGACAGCCGACAGATACGCAGTATTTT. It is translated as CASSPPPGQPTDTQYF.

This clonotype was seen at least ten times. The CDR3 coding sequence is TGTGCCAGCAGCCAAGGACAGGCCCGCTACGAGCAGTACTTC. Translation gives CASSQGQARYEQYF. The chain couples TRBV2 to TRBJ2-7; 7 nucleotides align to TRBD1. The CDR3 runs 14 residues. The J segment lost 3 bases and the V segment lost 6 bases, leaving 8 bases of the junction unmatched. Per germline, CDR1 SNHLY and CDR2 FYNNEI.

V is TRBV27 and J is TRBJ2-3; TRBD2 aligns across 7 bases. After removal of 2 bases from V and 6 bases from J, the junction contained 23 bases not matched to a gene. Germline V gives CDR1 MNHEY, CDR2 SMNVEV (reference sequence). This CDR3 has 20 amino acids. The CDR3 region is CASSLGGSGLAVTIKDTQYF. DNA for the CDR3: TGTGCCAGCAGTTTAGGGGGGAGCGGGCTAGCGGTGACCATTAAGGATACGCAGTATTTT.